The next 17 T cell receptor beta chains were all read from a single sample in a study of T-cell memory formation after mild COVID-19. TCRdb reprocessed the 5' RACE reads via MiXCR and lists one record per CDR3 protein. In the table there are tens of thousands of distinct CDR3 sequences, around 17% of which are singletons. Sequenced sample: PBMCs or a T cell subset sorted from them (not recorded which). The origin of the receptors is an adult woman who had mild COVID-19 (a few samples of this study predate the infection). Cell type and time point are not known.

The chain employs TRBV12-3 or TRBV12-4 and TRBJ2-7, with D possibly being TRBD2 (6 bases). The CDR3 covers 13 residues. The V end was cut by 5 bases, the J end by 3 bases, with 11 bases between. CDR3 sequence: CASSTTGVYEQYF. In nucleotides, the CDR3 is TGTGCCAGCAGTACCACGGGAGTCTACGAGCAGTACTTC.

V gene TRBV20-1 combines with J gene TRBJ2-7; 9 positions agree with TRBD1. This CDR3 has 15 amino acids. Germline values: CDR1 DFQATT, CDR2 SNEGSKA (reference sequence). Unmatched junction bases numbered 6, after V lost 1 base and J lost 2 bases. This chain's CDR3 is CSARALDRGAYEQYF. In DNA form, the CDR3 reads TGCAGTGCTAGAGCCCTGGACAGGGGAGCCTACGAGCAGTACTTC.

In its sample, this clonotype was seen a few times. The chain links TRBV2 to TRBJ1-5; no firm D call. Germline lookup yields CDR1 SNHLY and CDR2 FYNNEI. V lost 2 bases to trimming and J lost 7 bases, with 6 bases between them. The CDR3 covers 12 residues. CDR3 in amino acids: CASSENDQPQHF. The CDR3 DNA reads as TGTGCCAGCAGTGAAAATGACCAGCCCCAGCATTTT.

V is TRBV19 and J is TRBJ1-2, with TRBD1 matching over 9 bases. In germline, CDR1 is LNHDA, CDR2 SQIVND (reference sequence). With V trimmed by 5 bases and J by 7 bases, 5 bases remained unmatched. The CDR3 is 13 amino acids. CDR3 region: CASSPGQGFGYTF. The CDR3 DNA sequence: TGTGCCAGTAGTCCGGGACAGGGCTTTGGCTACACCTTC.

In its sample, this clonotype was seen a few times. This sequence joins TRBV7-2 and TRBJ1-1; no reliable D call. V was shortened by 0 bases and J by 5 bases, with 7 bases between the two germline ends. This CDR3 region has 13 residues. Germline V gene data show CDR1 as SGHTA and CDR2 as FQGNSA. This CDR3 reads CASSLAGWTEAFF. CDR3 DNA sequence: TGTGCCAGCAGCTTAGCGGGTTGGACTGAAGCTTTCTTT.

Details on this clonotype: One junction end disagrees with the germline gene, perhaps due to a read error. The gene calls are TRBV7-9 and TRBJ2-3, with 10 nucleotides matching TRBD2. CDR1 and CDR2 from the germline V gene are SEHNR and FQNEAQ (reference sequence). The CDR3 sequence is 14 residues long. For the CDR3, the DNA is TGTGCCAGCAGCTTAGGTACTAGCGGGGATACGCAGAATTTT. Its protein product is CASSLGTSGDTQNF.

This clonotype came up a few times. Here the CDR3 DNA reads TGTGCCAGTAGTATAGGGGGGATGAACACTGAAGCTTTCTTT. Amino acids: CASSIGGMNTEAFF. The chain has TRBV19 and TRBJ1-1, with a tentative D call TRBD1 (5 bases). Germline V lookup: CDR1 LNHDA, CDR2 SQIVND (reference sequence). This CDR3 is 14 amino acids long. V was cut by 1 base and J by 0 bases, with 6 bases left in between.

The chain is built from TRBV24-1 and TRBJ2-5; 8 positions match TRBD1. Trimming removed 0 bases from V and 6 bases from J; junction bases left unmatched: 8. This CDR3 has 16 residues. Looked up from germline, CDR1 is KGHDR and CDR2 is SFDVKD. The CDR3 is CATSDLSLTGEKTQYF. The DNA of the CDR3 is TGTGCCACCAGTGATTTGTCCCTGACAGGGGAGAAGACCCAGTACTTC.

The V and J genes are TRBV29-1 and TRBJ2-7, with 7 nucleotides matching TRBD1. The germline gives CDR1 SQVTM, CDR2 ANQGSEA. Trimming at V came to 7 bases and at J to 1 base, leaving 7 bases not matched to a gene. This CDR3 is built from 13 residues. The CDR3 coding sequence is TGCAGCGCTGAGACAGGGTCTTCCTACGAGCAGTACTTC. Encoded protein: CSAETGSSYEQYF.

This clonotype was seen a handful of times. In DNA, the CDR3 is TGTGCCAGCAGTTACGGGACTAGCGGGAGGGGAAAGAATGAGCAGTTCTTC. Translation: CASSYGTSGRGKNEQFF. V gene TRBV6-2 or TRBV6-3 combines with J gene TRBJ2-1; 16 positions agree with TRBD2. Germline CDR1 reads MNHEY; CDR2 reads SVGEGT. With V trimmed by 2 bases and J by 7 bases, 5 bases remained unmatched. This CDR3 has 17 amino acids.

The chain carries TRBV7-6 and TRBJ2-1; the D gene is possibly TRBD2 (6 bases). V gave up 6 bases and J gave up 5 bases, with 14 bases separating them. Germline V gene sequence: CDR1 SGHVS, CDR2 FNYEAQ. The CDR3 consists of 14 residues. The CDR3 nucleotides read TGTGCCAGCAGTCAGATCGGGACTCACAATGAGCAGTTCTTC. Its translation: CASSQIGTHNEQFF.

The V and J genes are TRBV4-3 and TRBJ2-7; D remains ambiguous. CDR3 length: 15 residues. Germline V gene sequence: CDR1 LGHNA, CDR2 YSLEER. Trimming left V 1 base short and J 2 bases short, with 12 bases between. DNA of the CDR3: TGCGCCAGCAGCCAAGCCCTAGGCAGTCCCTACGAGCAGTACTTC. It translates to CASSQALGSPYEQYF.

This chain connects TRBV2 to TRBJ2-1; 10 nucleotides line up with TRBD2. The CDR3 extends over 12 amino acids. The V gene's germline CDR1 is SNHLY and CDR2 FYNNEI. The CDR3 loop is CALAGPYNEQFF. CDR3 DNA: TGTGCACTAGCGGGACCATACAATGAGCAGTTCTTC.

This clonotype was detected only a few times. This rearrangement joins TRBV20-1 to TRBJ2-7; the D gene is possibly TRBD2 (6 bases). Trimming left V 6 bases short and J 0 bases short, with 18 bases between. In germline, CDR1 is DFQATT, CDR2 SNEGSKA (reference sequence). This CDR3 comprises 15 residues. The CDR3 DNA is TGCAGTGCCCCCGGGACTTACTCGGGCTCCTACGAGCAGTACTTC. It encodes CSAPGTYSGSYEQYF.

In its sample, this clonotype was seen once. The chain joins TRBV7-9 to TRBJ1-2, with D possibly being TRBD1 (5 bases). Trimming pared 5 bases from V and 5 bases from J, leaving 15 bases between. CDR3 length equals 14 residues. The germline CDR1 and CDR2 sequences are SEHNR and FQNEAQ (reference sequence). CDR3 sequence (DNA): TGTGCCAGCAGCGGAGGGACCGCGGAGTATGGCTACACCTTC. It translates to CASSGGTAEYGYTF.

This clonotype came up a few times. The V call is TRBV29-1, the J call TRBJ2-7, with D perhaps being TRBD1 or TRBD2 (6 bases each). The CDR3 runs 15 residues. The V end was cut by 0 bases, the J end by 6 bases, with 18 bases between. CDR1 is SQVTM and CDR2 is ANQGSEA in the germline V gene. The CDR3 nucleotides are TGCAGCGTTGAAGAACCGCGGAGGGGGGTTTTCGAGCAGTACTTC. It specifies CSVEEPRRGVFEQYF.

This clonotype was observed a handful of times. The chain uses TRBV20-1 and TRBJ2-5, with TRBD1 matching 10 bases. Trimming at V came to 5 bases and at J to 2 bases, leaving 17 bases not matched to a gene. This CDR3 has 18 amino acids. From germline, CDR1 is DFQATT and CDR2 SNEGSKA (reference sequence). DNA for the CDR3: TGCAGTGCTCGACAGGGGGCGATTTTAGGACAAGTTCAAGAGACCCAGTACTTC. Its protein is CSARQGAILGQVQETQYF.